Below are 9 T cell receptor beta chains sequenced from a single sample in a study of CD8+CD57+ T cells in acquired aplastic anemia. For CDR3 and TCR beta VDJ profiling, genomic DNA was the template used. TCRdb called the reads again in MiXCR, with one record for every CDR3 protein. Of just over 200,000 distinct CDR3 sequences detected, 65% appear once; the ten largest clones hold 58%. Selection for sequencing was limited to patients who had shown CD8+CD57+ cell expansion by flow cytometry. The specimen was sorted CD4+, CD8+, or CD8+CD57+ T cells (not recorded which) from PBMCs. The source of these receptors is a human donor with aplastic anemia.

V is TRBV20-1 and J is TRBJ2-1; the D is unclear. CDR3 length: 13 amino acids. Trimming removed 5 bases at V and 3 bases at J, with 11 bases between. CDR1 is DFQATT, CDR2 SNEGSKA, per germline (reference sequence). The CDR3 region is CSAEVGDYNEQFF. The DNA for the CDR3 is TGCAGTGCTGAGGTTGGGGACTACAATGAGCAGTTCTTC.

CDR3: CASSVGGQNYGYTF. The DNA of the CDR3 is TGTGCCAGTAGCGTAGGGGGCCAGAACTATGGCTACACCTTC. This chain connects TRBV19 to TRBJ1-2, with 7 bases identical to TRBD1. The V gene end was trimmed by 6 bases and the J gene end by 2 bases; junction bases not matched to a gene: 6. Germline V gene lookup returns CDR1 LNHDA and CDR2 SQIVND (reference sequence). This CDR3 comprises 14 residues.

This clonotype was found a few times. The J gene is TRBJ2-5, the V gene TRBV25-1; 8 nucleotides line up with TRBD2. V shed 5 bases, J shed 6 bases, and the junction held 8 bases outside the gene matches. CDR3 size: 14 residues. Germline-derived CDR1 and CDR2 are MGHDK and SYGVNS. CDR3: CASSLNGGAKTQYF. CDR3 in DNA: TGTGCCAGCAGTCTAAACGGGGGGGCGAAGACCCAGTACTTC.

The chain couples TRBV5-1 to TRBJ2-7; tentatively, D is TRBD1 or TRBD2 (6 bases each). The CDR3 loop spans 16 amino acids. Looked up from germline, CDR1 is SGHRS and CDR2 is YFSETQ. The V end was cut by 0 bases, the J end by 2 bases, with 15 bases between. The CDR3 DNA is TGCGCCAGCAGCTTGGAGGGGGGAACCCCACCCTACGAGCAGTACTTC. It specifies CASSLEGGTPPYEQYF.

The chain couples TRBV11-2 to TRBJ1-6; D unclear. Per germline, CDR1 SGHAT and CDR2 FQNNGV. This CDR3 has 12 residues. V lost 7 bases and J lost 6, with 7 bases in between. In nucleotides, the CDR3 is TGTGCCAGCAACTCCGGTAATTCACCCCTCCACTTT. It specifies CASNSGNSPLHF.

The chain links TRBV20-1 to TRBJ1-5; the D is unclear. Germline V CDR1 and CDR2: DFQATT, SNEGSKA (reference sequence). The V end was cut by 6 bases, the J end by 6 bases, with 12 bases between. CDR3 size: 12 residues. As DNA, the CDR3 is TGCAGTGCCCTCGCAGGACGTCAGCCCCAGCATTTT. Encoded protein: CSALAGRQPQHF.

This clonotype was detected a few times. V is TRBV24-1 and J is TRBJ2-1; 9 nucleotides agree with TRBD1. V lost 0 bases to trimming and J lost 4 bases; unmatched junction nucleotides: 3. The CDR3 length is 16 residues. Germline V lookup: CDR1 KGHDR, CDR2 SFDVKD. The CDR3 loop reads CATSDLGGQGYNEQFF. The CDR3 nucleotides are TGTGCCACCAGTGATTTGGGGGGACAGGGATACAATGAGCAGTTCTTC.

A note on this clonotype: The CDR3 does not end in the conserved phenylalanine or tryptophan, so this is likely a read error. The DNA is left out, because the CDR3 cannot be placed on it with certainty; the CDR3 is given as TCRdb lists it. The chain joins TRBV15 to TRBJ1-3; the table's D call TRBD1 went unverified against the DNA. Germline V lookup: CDR1 LNHNV, CDR2 YYDKDF (reference sequence). The CDR3 length is 10 residues, termini included. The CDR3 here is CATSERDVDT.

This clonotype has a count of ten or more. The chain is built from TRBV9 and TRBJ2-1, with 9 nucleotides matching TRBD1. Germline V CDR1 and CDR2: SGDLS, YYNGEE. The CDR3 runs 15 residues. With V trimmed by 4 bases and J by 7 bases, 9 bases remained unmatched. CDR3 amino acids: CASSPPIQGANEQFF. The CDR3 coding sequence is TGTGCCAGCAGCCCGCCCATACAGGGGGCGAATGAGCAGTTCTTC.